The 5 T cell receptor beta chains reported below all come from one sample, sequenced in a study of T-cell reconstitution after alpha-beta-depleted transplantation in children. Construction of the TCRbeta library involved unique molecular identifiers. TCRdb re-derived calls from the PCR reads in MiXCR, one entry per CDR3 protein. Of approximately 980,000 distinct CDR3 sequences in the sample, roughly 31% were seen once. This specimen was PBMCs, mostly from graft donor cells, taken 360 days after TCRalphabeta/CD19-depleted stem cell transplant. All receptors derive from a boy under two years old who had a stem cell transplant for SCID, so the T cells may come from the graft donor.

This chain uses TRBV25-1 with TRBJ2-7; TRBD1 matches 8 bases. This CDR3 has 16 residues. The V segment lost 10 bases and the J segment 2 bases; nucleotides outside the gene matches: 16. CDR1 is MGHDK, CDR2 SYGVNS, per germline. CDR3 sequence reads: CAMGPGLRQGTYEQYF. The CDR3 DNA is TGTGCCATGGGCCCCGGGCTAAGACAGGGGACCTACGAGCAGTACTTC.

This chain links TRBV5-1 with TRBJ1-2; maybe TRBD1 (5 bases). With 4 bases removed from V and 2 bases from J, the gap between germline ends came to 24 bases. Per the germline V gene, CDR1 is SGHRS and CDR2 is YFSETQ. The CDR3 spans 18 residues. In DNA, the CDR3 is TGCGCCAGCAGCCTAAGACCACCACAGGAATACGGCAACTATGGCTACACCTTC. It yields the protein CASSLRPPQEYGNYGYTF.

The chain recombines TRBV4-3 with TRBJ2-7; 9 bases align to TRBD1. Germline-derived CDR1 and CDR2 are LGHNA and YSLEER. CDR3 length equals 16 residues. Trimming removed 3 bases from V and 5 bases from J; junction bases left unmatched: 11. Written as DNA, the CDR3 is TGCGCCAGCAGCCATGCATTGGGGACAGGGTCGAACGAGCAGTACTTC. This translates into CASSHALGTGSNEQYF.

This sequence joins TRBV29-1 and TRBJ2-7; TRBD2 is a possible D gene (5 bases). The CDR3 has 14 residues. CDR1 SQVTM and CDR2 ANQGSEA come from the germline V gene. Between the trimmed V and J ends, which lost 4 bases and 2 bases, there was a span of 15 bases. The CDR3 nucleotides read TGCAGCGTTGGGGTGTACCTGCGGGCCTACGAGCAGTACTTC. This encodes CSVGVYLRAYEQYF.

The sample holds many counts of this clonotype. V usage is TRBV4-3 and J usage is TRBJ1-2; no clear D. Trimming cost V 1 base and J 7 bases, with 19 bases left between them. CDR1 is LGHNA and CDR2 is YSLEER in the germline V gene. This CDR3 contains 16 residues. The CDR3 sequence is CASSQGSVSTLAGYTF. The CDR3 DNA follows: TGCGCCAGCAGCCAAGGATCGGTGTCTACCCTAGCTGGCTACACCTTC.